This TCR beta chain is from a study of cytomegalovirus exposure and HLA in healthy donors. Findings and limits, study-wide: The classifier reportedly diagnosed cytomegalovirus status with high specificity and sensitivity. Listed as cytomegalovirus-associated were 150 or so TCR beta chains. Most TCR sequences were uncommon, yet certain public TCRs appeared in many donors. In vitro assays verified that three CMV-associated chains recognized CMV antigens specifically.

The CDR3 has 15 amino acids. V dropped 4 bases and J dropped 5; count of bases not matched to a gene: 5. Germline V gene data show CDR1 as MRHNA and CDR2 as SNTAGT. Produced via immunoSEQ multiplex PCR; TCRdb's table is partial and in-frame only. The sample lists 150,000 to 200,000 clones; roughly 80% were seen once. On this clone: The antigen is unknown.

Specimen: PBMCs. This rearrangement joins TRBV6-4 to TRBJ2-5; 12 bases are shared with TRBD2. The sequence derives from a man younger than 30 in good health and CMV-seropositive. The CDR3 nucleotides are TGTGCCAGCAGTGCGACTAGCGGGAGTGGGGAGACCCAGTACTTC. Its protein product is CASSATSGSGETQYF.